This TCR beta chain was recovered during a study of cytomegalovirus exposure and HLA in healthy donors. The PCR ran on 60 Vbeta and 13 Jbeta primers. The table came from immunoSEQ multiplex PCR; TCRdb's copy has only in-frame clones and leaves some out. The sample shows about 140,000 clones, 60% to 80% of them seen only once. The V gene lost 7 bases and the J gene lost 3 bases, with 14 bases spanning the gap. The CDR3 runs to 13 residues. Germline values: CDR1 GTSNPN, CDR2 SVGIG (reference sequence). V gene TRBV30 combines with J gene TRBJ2-3; possible D gene TRBD2, 6 bases. This TCR derives from a man aged 30 to 39 in good health and CMV-seronegative. The sequenced material came from PBMCs. CDR3 loop: CAFRRDLTDTQYF. The CDR3 DNA is TGTGCCTTTCGGCGGGATTTAACAGATACGCAGTATTTT.